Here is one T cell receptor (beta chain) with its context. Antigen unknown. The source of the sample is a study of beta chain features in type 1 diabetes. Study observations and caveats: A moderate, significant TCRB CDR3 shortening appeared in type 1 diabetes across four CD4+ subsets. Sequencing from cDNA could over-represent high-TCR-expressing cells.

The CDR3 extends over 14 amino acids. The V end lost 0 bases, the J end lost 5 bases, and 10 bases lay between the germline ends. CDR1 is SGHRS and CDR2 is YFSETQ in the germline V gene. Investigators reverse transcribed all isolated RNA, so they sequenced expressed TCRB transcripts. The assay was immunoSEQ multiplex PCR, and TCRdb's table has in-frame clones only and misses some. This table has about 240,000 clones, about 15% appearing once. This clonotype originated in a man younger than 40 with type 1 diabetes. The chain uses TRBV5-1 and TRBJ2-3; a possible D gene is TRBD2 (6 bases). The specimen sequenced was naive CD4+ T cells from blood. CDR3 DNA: TGCGCCAGCAGCTTGGGGACCGGGGGAGATACGCAGTATTTT. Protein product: CASSLGTGGDTQYF.